This TCR beta chain was recorded in a study of T cell responses to AZD1222 COVID-19 vaccine. Assay used: immunoSEQ multiplex PCR; TCRdb lists only in-frame clones, some missing. The profile shows 100,000 to 150,000 clones, 88% of them singletons. Study outcomes and limitations: Donors, mostly white British, included more females; clonal diversity was possibly underestimated. The study found Spike-specific TCR breadth and depth rose after two AZD1222 doses.

This clone was seen just once. As yet, its antigen is unknown. The origin of this receptor is an adult in good health. The specimen comprised peripheral blood, sampled on day 0 of AZD1222 vaccination.

As DNA, the CDR3 is TGTGCCAGCAGCTTGGCCGGCAGGGGGCTTTCTGGAAACACCATATATTTT. Its protein is CASSLAGRGLSGNTIYF. The rearrangement links TRBV5-4 to TRBJ1-3, with 8 bases aligning to TRBD1. This CDR3 has 17 amino acids. Looked up from germline, CDR1 is SGHNT and CDR2 is YYREEE (reference sequence). J lost 1 base, V lost 0 bases, and 6 bases had no gene match.